The rows below give T cell receptor beta chains drawn from one sample of a study of cytotoxic CD8 clonotypes in ibrutinib-treated CLL. Sequencing used immunoSEQ multiplex PCR; TCRdb keeps in-frame clones, though not all of them. Here the sample spans around 200,000 clones, around 75% being singletons. The sequencing used PBMCs, collected after 12 months of ibrutinib treatment. The receptor source for this set is a human donor with chronic lymphocytic leukemia. CDR3s include the opening cysteine and the closing phenylalanine or tryptophan. Each record gives: D gene, V gene, clone size, CDR3 protein. A D gene is named only where the DNA matches it firmly. Rows may omit the clone size; those that give it use once, few, many or a size class.

d_gene: NA; v_gene: TRBV28; abundance: NA; CDR3aa: CASGGLGEQFF
d_gene: TRBD1; v_gene: TRBV9; abundance: NA; CDR3aa: CASSVTGITEAFF
d_gene: NA; v_gene: TRBV19; abundance: NA; CDR3aa: CASRPPEIGRVQPQHF
d_gene: NA; v_gene: TRBV7-2; abundance: NA; CDR3aa: CASSFRGTTGYTF
d_gene: TRBD2; v_gene: TRBV5-1; abundance: NA; CDR3aa: CASSHGLAGLKETQYF
d_gene: NA; v_gene: TRBV7-8; abundance: few; CDR3aa: CASSPQGSFLSYGYTF
d_gene: NA; v_gene: TRBV9; abundance: NA; CDR3aa: CASSFLPGSTGELFF
d_gene: NA; v_gene: TRBV29-1; abundance: NA; CDR3aa: CSFWLGMNTEAFF
d_gene: NA; v_gene: TRBV5-1; abundance: few; CDR3aa: CASSWFVGRLFF
d_gene: NA; v_gene: TRBV11-2; abundance: many; CDR3aa: CASRLYTDTQYF
d_gene: NA; v_gene: TRBV9; abundance: NA; CDR3aa: CASGRTQETQYF
d_gene: NA; v_gene: TRBV19; abundance: NA; CDR3aa: CASSTKGPQHF
d_gene: TRBD1; v_gene: TRBV9; abundance: many; CDR3aa: CASSKTGDGYTF
d_gene: NA; v_gene: TRBV7-9; abundance: NA; CDR3aa: CASSPYGATEAFF
d_gene: TRBD1; v_gene: TRBV7-6; abundance: few; CDR3aa: CASSRRQGGGTEAFF
d_gene: TRBD1; v_gene: TRBV7-3; abundance: NA; CDR3aa: CASGTGRYGYTF
d_gene: NA; v_gene: TRBV5-8; abundance: NA; CDR3aa: CASSKTLRGSEKLFF
d_gene: TRBD2; v_gene: TRBV7-9; abundance: NA; CDR3aa: CASSLGSGGLSYEQYF
d_gene: TRBD1; v_gene: TRBV9; abundance: NA; CDR3aa: CASSGRQGARTEAFF
d_gene: NA; v_gene: TRBV12-5; abundance: NA; CDR3aa: CASGPTLSRNLGAWGYGYTF